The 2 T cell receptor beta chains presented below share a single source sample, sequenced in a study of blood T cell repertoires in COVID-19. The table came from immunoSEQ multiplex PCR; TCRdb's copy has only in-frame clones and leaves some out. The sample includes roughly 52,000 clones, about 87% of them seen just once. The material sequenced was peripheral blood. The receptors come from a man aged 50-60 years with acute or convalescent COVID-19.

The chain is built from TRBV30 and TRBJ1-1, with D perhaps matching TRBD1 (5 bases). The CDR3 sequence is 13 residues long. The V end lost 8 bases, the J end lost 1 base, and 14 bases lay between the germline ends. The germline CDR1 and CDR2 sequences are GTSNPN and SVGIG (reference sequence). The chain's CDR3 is CAMDKSQNTEAFF. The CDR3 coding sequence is TGTGCCATGGACAAGAGTCAGAACACTGAAGCTTTCTTT.

The DNA of the CDR3 is TGTGCCAGCAGCCTCACCGGAACAGGGGCAGGAAACACCATATATTTT. It translates to CASSLTGTGAGNTIYF. The genes are TRBV13 and TRBJ1-3; 7 bases match TRBD1. The V and J ends lost 5 bases and 4 bases, in that order; junction bases with no gene match: 11. This CDR3 region has 16 residues. Germline V lookup: CDR1 PRHDT, CDR2 FYEKMQ (reference sequence).